This TCR beta chain was profiled in a study of blood T cell repertoires in COVID-19. On the study more broadly: COVID-19 samples collected from the United States, Italy and Spain covered acute and convalescent phases. T cells, B-cell-depleted T cells, or PBMCs supplied cDNA or gDNA.

As originally analysed: Researchers report that nucleated cell counts were estimated from reference gene primer amplification. Profiling relied on immunoSEQ multiplex PCR, and the TCRdb table lists in-frame clones only, not all of them. That table supplies the V and J calls and clone size; D and trimming were determined from the DNA. This sample has about 54,000 clones; 90% occur once, and the top ten carry roughly 3.9%. There are 17 residues in the CDR3. CDR1 KGHSH and CDR2 LQKENI come from the germline V gene. V trimming: 3 bases; J trimming: 6 bases; junction bases outside the gene matches: 9. The TCR was taken from a man aged 50 or older with acute or convalescent COVID-19. The rearrangement links TRBV18 to TRBJ2-4; TRBD2 agrees at 12 bases. Sequencing input: peripheral blood. The CDR3 coding sequence is TGTGCCAGCTCACCGGGGACTAGCGGGCCAAGGGGAAACATTCAGTACTTC. Protein sequence: CASSPGTSGPRGNIQYF.